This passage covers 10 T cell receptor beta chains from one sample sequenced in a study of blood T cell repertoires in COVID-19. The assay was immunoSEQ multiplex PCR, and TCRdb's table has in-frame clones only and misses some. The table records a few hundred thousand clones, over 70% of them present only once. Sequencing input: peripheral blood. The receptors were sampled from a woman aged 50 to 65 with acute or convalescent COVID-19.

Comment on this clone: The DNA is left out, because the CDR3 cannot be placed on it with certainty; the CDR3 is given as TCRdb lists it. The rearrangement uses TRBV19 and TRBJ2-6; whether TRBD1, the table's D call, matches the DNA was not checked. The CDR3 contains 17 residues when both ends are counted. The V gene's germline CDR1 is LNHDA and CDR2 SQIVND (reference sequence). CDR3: CASRDSTSGAGANVLTF.

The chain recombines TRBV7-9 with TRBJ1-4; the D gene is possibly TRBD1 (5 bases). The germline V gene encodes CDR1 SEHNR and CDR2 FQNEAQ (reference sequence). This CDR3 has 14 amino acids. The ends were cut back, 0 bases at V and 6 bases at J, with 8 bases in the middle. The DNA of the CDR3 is TGTGCCAGCAGCTTAGCGGGGCTTCATGAAAAACTGTTTTTT. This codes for CASSLAGLHEKLFF.

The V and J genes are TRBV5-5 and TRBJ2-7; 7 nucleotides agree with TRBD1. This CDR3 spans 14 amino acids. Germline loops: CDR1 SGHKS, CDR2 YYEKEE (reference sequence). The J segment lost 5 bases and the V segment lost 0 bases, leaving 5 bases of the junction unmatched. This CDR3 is CASSLETGTNEQYV. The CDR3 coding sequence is TGTGCCAGCAGCTTGGAGACAGGGACAAACGAGCAGTACGTC.

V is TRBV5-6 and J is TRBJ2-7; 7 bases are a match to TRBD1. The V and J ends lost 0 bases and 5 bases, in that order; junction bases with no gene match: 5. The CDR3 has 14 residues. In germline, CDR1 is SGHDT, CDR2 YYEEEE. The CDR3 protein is CASSLEVTGNEQYF. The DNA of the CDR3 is TGTGCCAGCAGCTTGGAGGTGACAGGGAACGAGCAGTACTTC.

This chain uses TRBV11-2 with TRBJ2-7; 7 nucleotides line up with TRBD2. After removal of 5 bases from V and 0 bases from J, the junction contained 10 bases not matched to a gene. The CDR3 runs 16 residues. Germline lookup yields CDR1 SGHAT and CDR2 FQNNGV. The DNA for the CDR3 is TGTGCCAGCAGCCCAAAGGGGCGGGGGAGCTCCTACGAGCAGTACGTC. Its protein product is CASSPKGRGSSYEQYV.

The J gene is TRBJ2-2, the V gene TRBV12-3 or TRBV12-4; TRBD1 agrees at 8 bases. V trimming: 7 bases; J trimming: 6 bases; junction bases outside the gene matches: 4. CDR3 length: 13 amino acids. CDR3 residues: CASTPQGAGELFF. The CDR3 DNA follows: TGTGCCAGCACCCCACAGGGGGCCGGGGAGCTGTTTTTT.

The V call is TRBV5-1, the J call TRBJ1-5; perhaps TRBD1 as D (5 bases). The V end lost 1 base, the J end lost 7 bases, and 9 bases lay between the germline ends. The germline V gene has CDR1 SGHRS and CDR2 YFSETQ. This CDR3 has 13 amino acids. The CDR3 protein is CASSLSGYQPQHF. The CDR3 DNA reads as TGCGCCAGCAGCTTGTCAGGGTACCAGCCCCAGCATTTT.

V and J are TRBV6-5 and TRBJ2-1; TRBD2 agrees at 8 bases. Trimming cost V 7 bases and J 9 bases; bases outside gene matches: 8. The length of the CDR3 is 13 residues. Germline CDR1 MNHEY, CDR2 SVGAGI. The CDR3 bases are TGTGCCAGCACGCGGGGGGAGTACGGTGAGCAGTTCTTC. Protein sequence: CASTRGEYGEQFF.

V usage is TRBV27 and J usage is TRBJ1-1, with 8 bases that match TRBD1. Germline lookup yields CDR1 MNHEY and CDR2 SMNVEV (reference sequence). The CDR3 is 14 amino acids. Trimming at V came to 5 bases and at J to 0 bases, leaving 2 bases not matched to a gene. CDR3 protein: CASSLGQVNTEAFF. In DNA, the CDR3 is TGTGCCAGCAGTCTGGGACAGGTGAACACTGAAGCTTTCTTT.

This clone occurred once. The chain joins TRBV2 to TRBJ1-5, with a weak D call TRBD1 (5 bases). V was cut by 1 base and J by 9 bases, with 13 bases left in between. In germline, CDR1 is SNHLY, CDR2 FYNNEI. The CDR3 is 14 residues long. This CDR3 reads CASSEGSGLRPQHF. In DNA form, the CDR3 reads TGTGCCAGCAGTGAAGGTTCAGGGCTGCGGCCCCAGCATTTT.